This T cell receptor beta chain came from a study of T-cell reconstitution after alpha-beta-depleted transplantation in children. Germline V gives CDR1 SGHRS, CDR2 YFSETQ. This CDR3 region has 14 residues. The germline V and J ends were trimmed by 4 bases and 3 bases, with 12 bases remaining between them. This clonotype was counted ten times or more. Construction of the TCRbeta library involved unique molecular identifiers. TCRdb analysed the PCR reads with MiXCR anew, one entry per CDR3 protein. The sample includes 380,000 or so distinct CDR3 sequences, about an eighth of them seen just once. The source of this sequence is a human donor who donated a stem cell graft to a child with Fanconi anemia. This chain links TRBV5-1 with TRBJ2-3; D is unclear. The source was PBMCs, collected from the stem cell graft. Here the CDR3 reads CASSQRTQTDTQYF. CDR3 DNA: TGCGCCAGCAGCCAACGGACGCAAACAGATACGCAGTATTTT.